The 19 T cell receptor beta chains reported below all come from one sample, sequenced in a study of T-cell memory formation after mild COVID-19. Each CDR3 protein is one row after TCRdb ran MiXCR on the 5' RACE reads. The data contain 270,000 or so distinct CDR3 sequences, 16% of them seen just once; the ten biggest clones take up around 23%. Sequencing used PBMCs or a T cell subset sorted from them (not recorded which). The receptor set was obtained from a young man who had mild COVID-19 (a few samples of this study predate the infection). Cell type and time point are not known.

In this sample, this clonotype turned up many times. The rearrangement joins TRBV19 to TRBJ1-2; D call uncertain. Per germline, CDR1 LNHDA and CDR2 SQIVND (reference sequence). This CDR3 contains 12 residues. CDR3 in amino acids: CATQLPNYGYTF. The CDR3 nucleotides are TGTGCGACGCAGCTACCTAACTATGGCTACACCTTC.

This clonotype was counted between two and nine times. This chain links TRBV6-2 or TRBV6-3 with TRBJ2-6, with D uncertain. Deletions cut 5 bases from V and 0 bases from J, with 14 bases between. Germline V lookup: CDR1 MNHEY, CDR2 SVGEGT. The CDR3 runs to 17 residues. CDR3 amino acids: CASSPIPRSSGANVLTF. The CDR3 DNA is TGTGCCAGCAGTCCCATACCACGGAGCTCTGGGGCCAACGTCCTGACTTTC.

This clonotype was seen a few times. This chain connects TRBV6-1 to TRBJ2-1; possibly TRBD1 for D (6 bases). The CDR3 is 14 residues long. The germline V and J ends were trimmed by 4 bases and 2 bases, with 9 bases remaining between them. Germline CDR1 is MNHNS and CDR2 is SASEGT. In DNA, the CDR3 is TGTGCCAGCAGTGGAAGACAGGCCTACAATGAGCAGTTCTTC. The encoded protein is CASSGRQAYNEQFF.

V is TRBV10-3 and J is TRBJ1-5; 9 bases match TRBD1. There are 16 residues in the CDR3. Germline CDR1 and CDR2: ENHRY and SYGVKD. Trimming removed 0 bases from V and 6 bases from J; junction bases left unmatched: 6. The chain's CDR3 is CAISESGQGTSQPQHF. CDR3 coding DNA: TGTGCCATCAGTGAGTCGGGACAGGGTACGAGTCAGCCCCAGCATTTT.

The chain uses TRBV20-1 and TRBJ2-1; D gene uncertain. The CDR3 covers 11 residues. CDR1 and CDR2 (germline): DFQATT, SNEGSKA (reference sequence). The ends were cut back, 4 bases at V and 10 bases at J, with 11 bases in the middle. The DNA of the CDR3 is TGCAGTGCTATGCGAATCCGAGAGCAGTTCTTC. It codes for CSAMRIREQFF.

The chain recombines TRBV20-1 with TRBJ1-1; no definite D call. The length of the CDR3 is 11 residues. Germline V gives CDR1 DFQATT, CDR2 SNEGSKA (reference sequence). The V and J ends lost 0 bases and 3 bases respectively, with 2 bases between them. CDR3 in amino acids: CSARDDTEAFF. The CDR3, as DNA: TGCAGTGCTAGAGATGACACTGAAGCTTTCTTT.

The CDR3 here is CASSREDWAYGYTF. CDR3 in DNA: TGTGCCAGCAGCAGGGAGGATTGGGCCTATGGCTACACCTTC. The rearrangement links TRBV3-1 to TRBJ1-2, with D unresolved. V shed 5 bases and J shed 4 bases, with 14 bases lying between them. The CDR3 length is 14 residues. Germline values: CDR1 LGHDT, CDR2 YNNKEL (reference sequence).

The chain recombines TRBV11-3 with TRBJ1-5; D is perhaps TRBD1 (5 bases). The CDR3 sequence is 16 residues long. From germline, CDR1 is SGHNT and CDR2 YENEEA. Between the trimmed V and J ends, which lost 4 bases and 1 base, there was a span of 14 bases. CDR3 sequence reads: CASSSSRRGSNQPQHF. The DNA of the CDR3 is TGTGCCAGCAGCTCCAGCCGCCGGGGGAGCAATCAGCCCCAGCATTTT.

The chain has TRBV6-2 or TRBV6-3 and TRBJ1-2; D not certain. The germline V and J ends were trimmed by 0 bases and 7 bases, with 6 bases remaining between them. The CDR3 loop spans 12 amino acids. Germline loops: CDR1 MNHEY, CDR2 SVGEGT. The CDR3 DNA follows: TGTGCCAGCAGTTACTCCCTCAGTGGCTACACCTTC. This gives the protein CASSYSLSGYTF.

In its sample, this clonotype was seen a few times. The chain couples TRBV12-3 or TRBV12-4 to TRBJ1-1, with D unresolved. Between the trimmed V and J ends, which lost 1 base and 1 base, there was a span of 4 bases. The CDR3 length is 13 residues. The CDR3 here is CASSLDTNTEAFF. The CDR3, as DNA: TGTGCCAGCAGTTTAGACACGAACACTGAAGCTTTCTTT.

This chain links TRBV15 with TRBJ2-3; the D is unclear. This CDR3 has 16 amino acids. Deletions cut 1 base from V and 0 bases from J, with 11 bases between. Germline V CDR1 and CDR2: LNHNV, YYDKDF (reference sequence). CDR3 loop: CATSRVSVGSTDTQYF. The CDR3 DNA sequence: TGTGCCACCAGCAGAGTCAGCGTTGGTAGCACAGATACGCAGTATTTT.

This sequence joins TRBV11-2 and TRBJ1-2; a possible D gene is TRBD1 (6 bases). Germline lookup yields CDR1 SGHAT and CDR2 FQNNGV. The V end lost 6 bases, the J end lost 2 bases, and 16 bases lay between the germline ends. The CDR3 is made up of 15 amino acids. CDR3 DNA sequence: TGTGCCAGCAGAGACCCCAGGGGAAGAAACTATGGCTACACCTTC. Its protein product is CASRDPRGRNYGYTF.

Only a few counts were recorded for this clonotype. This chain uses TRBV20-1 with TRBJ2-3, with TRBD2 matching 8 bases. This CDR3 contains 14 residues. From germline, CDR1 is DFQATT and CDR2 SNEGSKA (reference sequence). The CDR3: CTSGGGRGTDTQYF. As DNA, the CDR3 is TGCACGAGCGGCGGGGGGAGGGGCACAGATACGCAGTATTTT.

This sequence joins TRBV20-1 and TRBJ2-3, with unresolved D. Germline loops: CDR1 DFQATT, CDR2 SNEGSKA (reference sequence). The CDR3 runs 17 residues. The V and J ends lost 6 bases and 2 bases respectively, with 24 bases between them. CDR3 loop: CSASQGITRRFTDTQYF. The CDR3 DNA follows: TGCAGTGCGAGCCAAGGCATCACCAGGCGGTTCACAGATACGCAGTATTTT.

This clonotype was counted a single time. The CDR3 protein is CASSLFSPTAEAFF. For the CDR3, the DNA is TGTGCCAGCAGTTTATTCAGCCCTACGGCCGAAGCTTTCTTT. This chain joins TRBV27 and TRBJ1-1; no definite D call. The ends were cut back, 1 base at V and 8 bases at J, with 14 bases in the middle. The CDR3 length is 14 residues. In germline, CDR1 is MNHEY, CDR2 SMNVEV (reference sequence).

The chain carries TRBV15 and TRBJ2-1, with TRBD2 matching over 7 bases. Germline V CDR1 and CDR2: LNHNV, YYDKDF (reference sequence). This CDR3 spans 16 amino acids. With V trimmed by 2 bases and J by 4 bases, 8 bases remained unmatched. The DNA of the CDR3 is TGTGCCACCAGCAGATTTCGGGAACTAGCGTACAATGAGCAGTTCTTC. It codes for CATSRFRELAYNEQFF.

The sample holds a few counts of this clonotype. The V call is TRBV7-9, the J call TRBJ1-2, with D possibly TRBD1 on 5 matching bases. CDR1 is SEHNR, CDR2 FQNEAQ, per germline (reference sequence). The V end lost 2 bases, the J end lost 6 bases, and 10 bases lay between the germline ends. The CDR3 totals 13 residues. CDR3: CASSLWGTHGYTF. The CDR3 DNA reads TGTGCCAGCAGCTTATGGGGGACCCATGGCTACACCTTC. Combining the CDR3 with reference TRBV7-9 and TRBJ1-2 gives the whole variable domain DTGVSQNPRHKITKRGQNVTFRCDPISEHNRLYWYRQTLGQGPEFLTYFQNEAQLEKSRLLSDRFSAERPKGSFSTLEIQRTEQGDSAMYLCASSLWGTHGYTFGSGTRLTVV.

The CDR3 is CASSVAGDQPQYF. The CDR3, as DNA: TGTGCCAGCAGCGTAGCGGGGGACCAGCCCCAGTACTTC. The J gene is TRBJ2-5, the V gene TRBV9, with TRBD2 as a possible D gene (6 bases). Germline assignment: CDR1 SGDLS and CDR2 YYNGEE. The CDR3 length is 13 residues. V was pared by 0 bases and J by 9 bases, with 12 bases between.

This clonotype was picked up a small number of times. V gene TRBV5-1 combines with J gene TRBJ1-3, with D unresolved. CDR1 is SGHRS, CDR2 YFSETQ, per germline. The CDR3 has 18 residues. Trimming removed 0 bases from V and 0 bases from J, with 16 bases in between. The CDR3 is CASSLGWGREDSGNTIYF. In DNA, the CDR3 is TGCGCCAGCAGCTTGGGATGGGGAAGAGAAGACTCTGGAAACACCATATATTTT.